This T cell receptor (beta chain) was identified during a study of blood T cell repertoires in COVID-19. CDR3 size: 16 residues. After removal of 4 bases from V and 3 bases from J, the junction contained 5 bases not matched to a gene. Germline CDR1 SGHRS, CDR2 YFSETQ. Clones were read by immunoSEQ multiplex PCR, and TCRdb kept only the in-frame ones, dropping some. Here the sample spans 100,000 to 150,000 clones, roughly 90% being singletons. The sequence was collected from a man aged 50-60 years with acute or convalescent COVID-19. The chain employs TRBV5-1 and TRBJ2-3, with 13 bases aligning to TRBD2. The specimen sequenced was peripheral blood. The CDR3 DNA reads TGCGCCAGCAGCCCAACTAGCGGGAGGGGGACAGATACGCAGTATTTT. It encodes CASSPTSGRGTDTQYF.